The 26 T cell receptor beta chains below were found in one sample sequenced in a study of blood T cell repertoires in COVID-19. Here immunoSEQ multiplex PCR was the method, and the copy in TCRdb shows in-frame clones only, minus some. Of approximately 22,000 clones in the sample, 75% to 95% are singletons; the top ten hold 3% to 3.5%. The sequenced sample consisted of peripheral blood. Source of these receptors: an older woman with active COVID-19.

The V call is TRBV5-1, the J call TRBJ2-1; D is perhaps TRBD1 (5 bases). The length of the CDR3 is 14 residues. Trimming cost V 0 bases and J 2 bases, with 6 bases left between them. CDR1 and CDR2 from the germline V gene are SGHRS and YFSETQ. The CDR3 DNA is TGCGCCAGCAGCTTGGGGACAACCTACAATGAGCAGTTCTTC. Amino acid sequence: CASSLGTTYNEQFF.

The J gene is TRBJ1-2, the V gene TRBV28, with D possibly matching TRBD1 (6 bases). The CDR3 is 13 amino acids. Germline lookup yields CDR1 MDHEN and CDR2 SYDVKM. V was shortened by 4 bases and J by 4 bases, with 10 bases between the two germline ends. CDR3 sequence reads: CASSYRAGYGYTF. In DNA, the CDR3 is TGTGCCAGCAGTTACAGGGCCGGCTATGGCTACACCTTC.

In DNA, the CDR3 is TGTGCCAGCAGTTACTCGATCGGATGGGGAGGACGGAATACCGGGGAGCTGTTTTTT. As protein: CASSYSIGWGGRNTGELFF. This rearrangement joins TRBV6-2 or TRBV6-3 to TRBJ2-2; D might be TRBD2 (6 bases). V lost 0 bases to trimming and J lost 5 bases, with 22 bases between them. There are 19 residues in the CDR3. The germline CDR1 and CDR2 sequences are MNHEY and SVGEGT.

The V call is TRBV5-1, the J call TRBJ2-1; TRBD2 matches 8 bases. V shed 4 bases and J 8 bases; nucleotides not matched to a gene: 8. CDR3 length: 14 amino acids. Germline CDR1 and CDR2: SGHRS and YFSETQ. The CDR3 coding sequence is TGCGCCAGCAGCCGGCGGGGGGCCGACGATGAGCAGTTCTTC. Its translation: CASSRRGADDEQFF.

The chain employs TRBV19 and TRBJ2-5; a weak D match, TRBD1 (6 bases). With 5 bases removed from V and 1 base from J, the gap between germline ends came to 11 bases. The CDR3 loop spans 14 amino acids. Germline lookup yields CDR1 LNHDA and CDR2 SQIVND (reference sequence). The CDR3 nucleotides read TGTGCCAGTAGTGTTACAGGGACCCAAGAGACCCAGTACTTC. Translating gives CASSVTGTQETQYF.

The V gene is TRBV4-3, the J gene TRBJ2-1, with D possibly TRBD1 on 6 matching bases. The V end was cut by 2 bases, the J end by 2 bases, with 10 bases between. The germline gives CDR1 LGHNA, CDR2 YSLEER. The CDR3 is made up of 15 amino acids. DNA of the CDR3: TGCGCCAGCAGCCAATCAGGGGAGCCCTACAATGAGCAGTTCTTC. Protein: CASSQSGEPYNEQFF.

J is TRBJ1-6 and V is TRBV5-6; TRBD1 agrees at 7 bases. V trimming: 4 bases; J trimming: 5 bases; junction bases outside the gene matches: 9. The CDR3 runs to 16 residues. Germline V gives CDR1 SGHDT, CDR2 YYEEEE. CDR3 in amino acids: CASSRWGTVNNSPLHF. Here the CDR3 DNA reads TGTGCCAGCAGCCGTTGGGGGACAGTCAATAATTCACCCCTCCACTTT.

The chain couples TRBV19 to TRBJ2-7, with 7 bases lining up with TRBD2. This CDR3 has 13 amino acids. The V segment lost 6 bases and the J segment 2 bases; nucleotides outside the gene matches: 4. The germline CDR1 and CDR2 sequences are LNHDA and SQIVND (reference sequence). The CDR3 DNA reads TGTGCCAGTAGCGAGGGAGGGCCCTACGAGCAGTACTTC. Amino acid sequence: CASSEGGPYEQYF. The complete variable domain, with remaining parts taken from reference TRBV19 and TRBJ2-7, reads DGGITQSPKYLFRKEGQNVTLSCEQNLNHDAMYWYRQDPGQGLRLIYYSQIVNDFQKGDIAEGYSVSREKKESFPLTVTSAQKNPTAFYLCASSEGGPYEQYFGPGTRLTVT.

The chain joins TRBV3-1 (or the pseudogene TRBV3-2) to TRBJ2-1, with 7 bases aligning to TRBD2. This CDR3 spans 13 amino acids. The V segment lost 0 bases and the J segment 15 bases; nucleotides outside the gene matches: 8. Germline CDR1 is LGHDT and CDR2 is YNNKEL (reference sequence). The CDR3 protein is CASSQETSGKTFF. DNA of the CDR3: TGTGCCAGCAGCCAAGAGACCAGCGGGAAGACGTTCTTC.

This CDR3 reads CASSVGGGQGFSGELFF. In DNA form, the CDR3 reads TGTGCCAGCAGCGTAGGAGGGGGACAGGGATTTTCCGGGGAGCTGTTTTTT. The chain has TRBV9 and TRBJ2-2, with TRBD1 identical over 9 bases. Trimming at V came to 0 bases and at J to 6 bases, leaving 9 bases not matched to a gene. Germline V gives CDR1 SGDLS, CDR2 YYNGEE. The CDR3 contains 17 residues.

The chain carries TRBV20-1 and TRBJ1-4; D unclear. This CDR3 has 11 amino acids. CDR1 DFQATT and CDR2 SNEGSKA come from the germline V gene (reference sequence). The V end lost 5 bases, the J end lost 5 bases, and 6 bases lay between the germline ends. CDR3 residues: CSAERNEKLFF. CDR3 nucleotide sequence: TGCAGTGCTGAGCGAAATGAAAAACTGTTTTTT.

The V and J genes are TRBV7-9 and TRBJ2-7; 9 bases match TRBD1. Germline loops: CDR1 SEHNR, CDR2 FQNEAQ (reference sequence). The CDR3 totals 16 residues. V was clipped by 5 bases and J by 1 base; unmatched bases: 9. CDR3 protein: CASSGHRGPPSYEQYF. As DNA, the CDR3 is TGTGCCAGCAGCGGCCACAGGGGGCCCCCTTCCTACGAGCAGTACTTC.

The chain is built from TRBV10-2 and TRBJ1-5; D might be TRBD1 (6 bases). The germline V and J ends were trimmed by 0 bases and 4 bases, with 16 bases remaining between them. From germline, CDR1 is WSHSY and CDR2 SAAADI. There are 17 residues in the CDR3. This chain's CDR3 is CASSESLQGKRNQPQHF. DNA of the CDR3: TGCGCCAGCAGTGAGTCATTACAGGGTAAGAGGAATCAGCCCCAGCATTTT.

The chain couples TRBV3-1 (or the pseudogene TRBV3-2) to TRBJ2-1; D might be TRBD2 (6 bases). Germline values: CDR1 LGHDT, CDR2 YNNKEL (reference sequence). Trimming stripped 2 bases from V and 4 bases from J, with 18 bases between. This CDR3 has 17 residues. CDR3 sequence: CASSQIPTGTGYNEQFF. The CDR3 DNA reads TGTGCCAGCAGCCAAATTCCGACCGGGACTGGATACAATGAGCAGTTCTTC.

The chain joins TRBV7-2 to TRBJ2-1; 7 positions agree with TRBD1. The germline V gene encodes CDR1 SGHTA and CDR2 FQGNSA. J lost 12 bases, V lost 5 bases, and 4 bases had no gene match. The CDR3 is 11 amino acids. Here the CDR3 DNA reads TGTGCCAGCAGCACAACAGGGGCGCAGTTCTTC. Encoded protein: CASSTTGAQFF.

The genes are TRBV19 and TRBJ1-1; TRBD1 aligns across 8 bases. Germline V gene data show CDR1 as LNHDA and CDR2 as SQIVND (reference sequence). Trimming at V came to 3 bases and at J to 5 bases, leaving 14 bases not matched to a gene. This CDR3 contains 17 residues. The CDR3 nucleotides are TGTGCCAGTAGTATCGGGCCACGGACAGGGCCGGGAACTGAAGCTTTCTTT. This sequence encodes CASSIGPRTGPGTEAFF.

This clone has only one observation. The chain combines TRBV5-1 with TRBJ2-3; TRBD2 matches 13 bases. This CDR3 is 16 amino acids long. Per germline, CDR1 SGHRS and CDR2 YFSETQ. V shed 4 bases, J shed 2 bases, and the junction held 4 bases outside the gene matches. The CDR3 spells CASSAGLAGATDTQYF. CDR3 DNA sequence: TGCGCCAGCAGCGCCGGACTAGCGGGGGCCACAGATACGCAGTATTTT.

The rearrangement links TRBV13 to TRBJ2-5; 9 nucleotides line up with TRBD1. There are 13 residues in the CDR3. J gave up 5 bases and V 4 bases, and 2 bases lay outside the gene matches. The germline CDR1 and CDR2 sequences are PRHDT and FYEKMQ (reference sequence). In nucleotides, the CDR3 is TGTGCCAGCAGCTATGGGACAGGGGAGACCCAGTACTTC. Encoded protein: CASSYGTGETQYF.

The V gene is TRBV5-1, the J gene TRBJ1-2, with 8 bases aligning to TRBD1. With V trimmed by 3 bases and J by 4 bases, 8 bases remained unmatched. The germline V gene has CDR1 SGHRS and CDR2 YFSETQ. The CDR3 loop spans 15 amino acids. The CDR3 spells CASSWIHRGIYGYTF. The CDR3 region has the DNA TGCGCCAGCAGCTGGATACACAGGGGGATCTATGGCTACACCTTC.

This chain joins TRBV3-1 (or the pseudogene TRBV3-2) and TRBJ2-7; D may be TRBD1 (6 bases). The CDR3 covers 14 residues. Germline V gene data show CDR1 as LGHDT and CDR2 as YNNKEL (reference sequence). Trimming removed 4 bases from V and 3 bases from J, with 13 bases in between. In DNA form, the CDR3 reads TGTGCCAGCAGCCGAGAACAGGGTGGCTACGAGCAGTACTTC. Its protein product is CASSREQGGYEQYF.

This clone occurred a few times. This sequence joins TRBV19 and TRBJ1-1; tentative D call: TRBD1 (5 bases). V dropped 3 bases and J dropped 2 bases, with 7 bases sitting between them. The CDR3 has 13 amino acids. Looked up from germline, CDR1 is LNHDA and CDR2 is SQIVND (reference sequence). In DNA form, the CDR3 reads TGTGCCAGTAGTATTGGACAAAACACTGAAGCTTTCTTT. Protein: CASSIGQNTEAFF.

The chain links TRBV9 to TRBJ2-2; 12 bases match TRBD2. In germline, CDR1 is SGDLS, CDR2 YYNGEE. V was clipped by 5 bases and J by 6 bases; unmatched bases: 14. CDR3 length: 18 residues. DNA of the CDR3: TGTGCCAGCAGTCGGGGAAGTTTCCTAGCGGGAGGGTCCGGGGAGCTGTTTTTT. Protein: CASSRGSFLAGGSGELFF.

The chain uses TRBV28 and TRBJ2-7, with TRBD1 identical over 9 bases. The V and J ends lost 8 bases and 4 bases, in that order; junction bases with no gene match: 12. CDR3 length: 15 amino acids. CDR1 and CDR2 from the germline V gene are MDHEN and SYDVKM. CDR3: CASLTYRDRAYEQYF. The CDR3 DNA follows: TGTGCCAGCCTTACCTACCGGGACAGGGCTTACGAGCAGTACTTC.

The gene calls are TRBV10-3 and TRBJ2-3; a weak D match, TRBD1 (5 bases). CDR3 length equals 15 residues. CDR1 is ENHRY and CDR2 is SYGVKD in the germline V gene. With 3 bases removed from V and 4 bases from J, the gap between germline ends came to 14 bases. The CDR3 sequence is CAISDPAGNPDTQYF. CDR3 in DNA: TGTGCCATCAGTGACCCGGCAGGGAACCCAGATACGCAGTATTTT.

The chain is built from TRBV14 and TRBJ2-7, with 10 bases identical to TRBD2. V dropped 10 bases and J dropped 2; count of bases not matched to a gene: 5. The germline V gene encodes CDR1 SGHDN and CDR2 FVKESK. CDR3 length equals 13 residues. The CDR3 coding sequence is TGTGCCACCTCTACTAGCGGGGCCTACGAGCAGTACTTC. This sequence encodes CATSTSGAYEQYF.

The V gene is TRBV5-1, the J gene TRBJ1-1; 9 bases are a match to TRBD1. V shed 4 bases and J 5 bases; nucleotides not matched to a gene: 6. Germline V gives CDR1 SGHRS, CDR2 YFSETQ. The CDR3 length is 14 residues. CDR3 in amino acids: CASSPGDRATEAFF. The CDR3 DNA is TGCGCCAGCAGCCCTGGGGACAGGGCAACTGAAGCTTTCTTT.